The T cell receptor (beta chain) described here comes from a study of blood T cells in healthy people across ages. Only a few counts were recorded for this clonotype. It was with a sample-barcoded 5' primer and a J-beta primer mix that a second PCR of about 6 to 12 cycles was run. TCRdb called the 5' RACE reads again in MiXCR, with one record for every CDR3 protein. The sample has about 290,000 distinct CDR3 sequences; around 29% are singletons. The specimen was blood. This TCR came from a woman in her 70s in good health.

The chain's CDR3 is CASSSQTHNEQFF. The CDR3 DNA reads as TGTGCCAGCAGTTCCCAGACCCACAATGAGCAGTTCTTC. This chain connects TRBV12-3 or TRBV12-4 to TRBJ2-1; D uncertain. V was clipped by 4 bases and J by 5 bases, with 9 bases between them. The CDR3 is 13 amino acids.